This T cell receptor beta chain was sequenced in a study of radiation and T cells in renal cell carcinoma. Regarding time point: blood 4 weeks post-SBRT, at nephrectomy. The sample's treatment: 15 Gy SBRT to primary tumor, nephrectomy 4 weeks later. The protocol was immunoSEQ multiplex PCR, while the TCRdb copy is restricted to in-frame clones and leaves out a portion. The sample holds around 78,000 clones, 89% seen once. V shed 2 bases and J 0 bases; nucleotides not matched to a gene: 9. The germline gives CDR1 SGHVS, CDR2 FNYEAQ. CDR3 length: 19 residues. The origin of this receptor is a woman aged 70-85 years with renal cell carcinoma. The material was blood, obtained from a patient whose treatment included radiotherapy and nephrectomy. This chain links TRBV7-6 with TRBJ2-2; TRBD1 agrees at 10 bases. The CDR3 DNA reads TGTGCCAGCAGCTTATGGGGGACAGGGGAACTCGCGAACACCGGGGAGCTGTTTTTT. Its translation is CASSLWGTGELANTGELFF.